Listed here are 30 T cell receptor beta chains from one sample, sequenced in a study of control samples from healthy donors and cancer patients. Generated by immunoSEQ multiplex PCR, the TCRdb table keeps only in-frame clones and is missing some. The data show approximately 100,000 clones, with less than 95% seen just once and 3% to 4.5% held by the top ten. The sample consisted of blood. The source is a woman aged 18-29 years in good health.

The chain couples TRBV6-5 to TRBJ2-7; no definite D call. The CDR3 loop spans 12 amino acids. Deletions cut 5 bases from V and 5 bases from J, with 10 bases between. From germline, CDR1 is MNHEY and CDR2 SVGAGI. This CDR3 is CASSPGVHEQYF. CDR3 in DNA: TGTGCCAGCAGTCCTGGGGTCCACGAGCAGTACTTC.

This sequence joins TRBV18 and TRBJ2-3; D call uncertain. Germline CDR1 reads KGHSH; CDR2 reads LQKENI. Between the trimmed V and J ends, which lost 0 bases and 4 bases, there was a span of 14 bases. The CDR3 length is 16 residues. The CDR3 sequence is CASSPPAPRVADTQYF. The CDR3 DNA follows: TGTGCCAGCTCACCACCGGCACCCCGGGTGGCAGATACGCAGTATTTT.

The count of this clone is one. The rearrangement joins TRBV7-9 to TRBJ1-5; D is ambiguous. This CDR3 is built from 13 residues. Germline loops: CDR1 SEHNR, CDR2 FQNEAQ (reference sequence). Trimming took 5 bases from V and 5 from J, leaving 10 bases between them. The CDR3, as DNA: TGTGCCAGCAGCGTAGAAGCTGATCAGCCCCAGCATTTT. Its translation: CASSVEADQPQHF.

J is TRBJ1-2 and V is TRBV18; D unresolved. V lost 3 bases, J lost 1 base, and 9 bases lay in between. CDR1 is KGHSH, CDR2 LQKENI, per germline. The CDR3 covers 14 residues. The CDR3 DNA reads TGTGCCAGCTCACCGTACACGAATAACTATGGCTACACCTTC. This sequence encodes CASSPYTNNYGYTF.

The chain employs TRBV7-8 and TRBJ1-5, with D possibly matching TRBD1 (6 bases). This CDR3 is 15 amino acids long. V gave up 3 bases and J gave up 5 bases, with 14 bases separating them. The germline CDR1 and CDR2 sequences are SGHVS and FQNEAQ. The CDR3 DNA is TGTGCCAGCAGCTTCGGACAGCCCGGGGATCAGCCCCAGCATTTT. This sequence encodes CASSFGQPGDQPQHF.

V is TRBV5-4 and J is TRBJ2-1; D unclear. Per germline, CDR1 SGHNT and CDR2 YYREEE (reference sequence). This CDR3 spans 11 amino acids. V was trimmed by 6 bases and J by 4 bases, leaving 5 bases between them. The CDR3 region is CASNAYNEQFF. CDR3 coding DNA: TGTGCCAGCAACGCTTACAATGAGCAGTTCTTC.

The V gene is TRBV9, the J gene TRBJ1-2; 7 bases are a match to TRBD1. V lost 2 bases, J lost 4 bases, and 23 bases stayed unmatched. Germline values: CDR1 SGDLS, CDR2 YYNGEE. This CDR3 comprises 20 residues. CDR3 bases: TGTGCCAGCAGCGTCACGCGCACTCGACAGGGCGCCTATCCTCCCTATGGCTACACCTTC. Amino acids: CASSVTRTRQGAYPPYGYTF.

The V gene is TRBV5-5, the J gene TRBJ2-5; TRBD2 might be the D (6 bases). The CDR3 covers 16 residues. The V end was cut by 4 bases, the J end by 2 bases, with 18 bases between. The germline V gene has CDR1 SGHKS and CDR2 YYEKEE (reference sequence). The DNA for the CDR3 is TGTGCCAGCAGCCCGTACACTGTCGGGGGTCAAGAGACCCAGTACTTC. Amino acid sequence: CASSPYTVGGQETQYF.

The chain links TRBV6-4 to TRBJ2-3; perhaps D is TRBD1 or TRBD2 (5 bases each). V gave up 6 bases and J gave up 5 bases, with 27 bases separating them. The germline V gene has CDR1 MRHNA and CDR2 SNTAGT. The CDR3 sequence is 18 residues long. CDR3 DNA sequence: TGTGCCAGCAGCCTATTCGGTAGGGACCAAAGAGATGGAGATACGCAGTATTTT. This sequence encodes CASSLFGRDQRDGDTQYF.

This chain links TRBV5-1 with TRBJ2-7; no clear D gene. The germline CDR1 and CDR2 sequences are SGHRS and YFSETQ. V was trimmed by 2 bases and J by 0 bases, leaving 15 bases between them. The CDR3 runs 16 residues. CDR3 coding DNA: TGCGCCAGCAGCTTAGCACTTTCGGCAGCCTCCTACGAGCAGTACTTC. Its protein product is CASSLALSAASYEQYF.

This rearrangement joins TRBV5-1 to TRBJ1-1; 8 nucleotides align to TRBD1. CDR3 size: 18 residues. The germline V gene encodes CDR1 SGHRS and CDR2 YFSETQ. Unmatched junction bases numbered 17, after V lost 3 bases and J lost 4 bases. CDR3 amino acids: CASSSRLLGTGPLTEAFF. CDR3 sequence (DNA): TGCGCCAGCAGCTCCCGATTACTCGGGACAGGTCCGCTCACTGAAGCTTTCTTT.

In DNA form, the CDR3 reads TGTGCCAGCAGTTACACGGGGGCGGTCTACGAGCAGTACTTC. Its translation is CASSYTGAVYEQYF. The chain links TRBV6-2 or TRBV6-3 to TRBJ2-7; tentatively, D is TRBD1 or TRBD2 (6 bases each). CDR1 is MNHEY, CDR2 SVGEGT, per germline. The V and J ends lost 2 bases and 3 bases respectively, with 11 bases between them. The CDR3 is 14 amino acids.

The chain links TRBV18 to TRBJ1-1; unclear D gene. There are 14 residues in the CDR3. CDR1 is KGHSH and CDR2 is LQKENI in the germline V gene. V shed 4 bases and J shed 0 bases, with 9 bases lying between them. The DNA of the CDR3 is TGTGCCAGCTCACTATCACAGATGAACACTGAAGCTTTCTTT. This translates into CASSLSQMNTEAFF. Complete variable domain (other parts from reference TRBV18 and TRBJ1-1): NAGVMQNPRHLVRRRGQEARLRCSPMKGHSHVYWYRQLPEEGLKFMVYLQKENIIDESGMPKERFSAEFPKEGPSILRIQQVVRGDSAAYFCASSLSQMNTEAFFGQGTRLTVV.

CDR3 loop: CASSEGPLSYGYTF. In DNA, the CDR3 is TGTGCCAGCAGTGAAGGCCCACTTAGCTATGGCTACACCTTC. The J gene is TRBJ1-2, the V gene TRBV6-1; no clear D. Looked up from germline, CDR1 is MNHNS and CDR2 is SASEGT. V was cut by 1 base and J by 4 bases, with 10 bases left in between. This CDR3 is 14 amino acids long.

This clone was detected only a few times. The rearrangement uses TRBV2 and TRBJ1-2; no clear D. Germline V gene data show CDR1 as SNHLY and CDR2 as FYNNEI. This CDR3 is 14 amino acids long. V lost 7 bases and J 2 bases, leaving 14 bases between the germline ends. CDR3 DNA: TGTGCCAGCAAGACGGATTCCTCCAACTATGGCTACACCTTC. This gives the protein CASKTDSSNYGYTF. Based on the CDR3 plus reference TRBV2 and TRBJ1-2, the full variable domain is EPEVTQTPSHQVTQMGQEVILRCVPISNHLYFYWYRQILGQKVEFLVSFYNNEISEKSEIFDDQFSVERPDGSNFTLKIRSTKLEDSAMYFCASKTDSSNYGYTFGSGTRLTVV.

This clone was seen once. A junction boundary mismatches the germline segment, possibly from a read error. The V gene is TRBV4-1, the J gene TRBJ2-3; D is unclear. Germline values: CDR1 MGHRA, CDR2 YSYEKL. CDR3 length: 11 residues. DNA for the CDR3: TGCGCCAGCAGTCAAGGGGATACGCAGTATTTT. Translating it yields CASSQGDTQYF.

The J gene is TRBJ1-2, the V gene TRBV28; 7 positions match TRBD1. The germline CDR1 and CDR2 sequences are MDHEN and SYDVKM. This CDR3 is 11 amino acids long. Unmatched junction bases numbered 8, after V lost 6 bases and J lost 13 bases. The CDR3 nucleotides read TGTGCCAGCAGCCCCCTGACAGGGATCACCTTC. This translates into CASSPLTGITF.

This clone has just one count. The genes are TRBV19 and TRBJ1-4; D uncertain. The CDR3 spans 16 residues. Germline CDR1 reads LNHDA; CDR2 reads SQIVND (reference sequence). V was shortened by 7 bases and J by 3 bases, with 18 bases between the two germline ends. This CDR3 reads CASTTARAGPNEKLFF. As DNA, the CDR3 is TGTGCCAGTACCACGGCCCGCGCAGGTCCTAATGAAAAACTGTTTTTT.

The CDR3 DNA follows: TGCGCCAGCAGTCAAATAGGGAGGGACTCCCGGTCCATCTATGGCTACACCTTC. This encodes CASSQIGRDSRSIYGYTF. The chain links TRBV23-1 to TRBJ1-2; D may be TRBD1 (5 bases). TRBV23-1 counts as an open reading frame of uncertain function. V was clipped by 2 bases and J by 4 bases, with 23 bases between them. This CDR3 is 18 amino acids long.

The CDR3 is CASRGGPGFDADTQYF. DNA of the CDR3: TGTGCCAGTAGAGGGGGGCCGGGTTTTGACGCAGATACGCAGTATTTT. The V call is TRBV19, the J call TRBJ2-3, with D perhaps matching TRBD1 or TRBD2 (6 bases each). CDR1 is LNHDA and CDR2 is SQIVND in the germline V gene (reference sequence). This CDR3 has 16 residues. V was pared by 6 bases and J by 4 bases, with 20 bases between.

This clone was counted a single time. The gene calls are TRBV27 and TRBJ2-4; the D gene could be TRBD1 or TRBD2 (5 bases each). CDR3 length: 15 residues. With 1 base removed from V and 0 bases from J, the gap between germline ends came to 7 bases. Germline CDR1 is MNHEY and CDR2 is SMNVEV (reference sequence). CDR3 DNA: TGTGCCAGCAGTTTATTGGGGGAAGCCAAAAACATTCAGTACTTC. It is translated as CASSLLGEAKNIQYF.

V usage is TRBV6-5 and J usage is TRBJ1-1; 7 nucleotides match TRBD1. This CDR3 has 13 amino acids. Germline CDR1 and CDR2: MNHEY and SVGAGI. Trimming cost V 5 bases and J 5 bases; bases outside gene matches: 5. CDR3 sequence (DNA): TGTGCCAGCAGTACCCCACAGGGGACTGAAGCTTTCTTT. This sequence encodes CASSTPQGTEAFF.

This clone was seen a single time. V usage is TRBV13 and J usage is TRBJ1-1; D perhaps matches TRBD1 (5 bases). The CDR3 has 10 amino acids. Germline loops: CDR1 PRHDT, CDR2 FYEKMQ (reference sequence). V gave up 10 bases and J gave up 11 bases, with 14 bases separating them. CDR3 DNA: TGTGCCACCCAGGGAGGTGGCGCTTTCTTT. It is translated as CATQGGGAFF.

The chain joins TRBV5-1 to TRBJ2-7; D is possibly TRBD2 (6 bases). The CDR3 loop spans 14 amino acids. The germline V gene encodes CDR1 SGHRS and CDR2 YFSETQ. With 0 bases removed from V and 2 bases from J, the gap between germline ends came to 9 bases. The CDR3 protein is CASSLGSGPYEQYF. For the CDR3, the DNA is TGCGCCAGCAGCTTGGGTAGCGGCCCCTACGAGCAGTACTTC. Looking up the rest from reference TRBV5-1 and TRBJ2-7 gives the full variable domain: KAGVTQTPRYLIKTRGQQVTLSCSPISGHRSVSWYQQTPGQGLQFLFEYFSETQRNKGNFPGRFSGRQFSNSRSEMNVSTLELGDSALYLCASSLGSGPYEQYFGPGTRLTVT.

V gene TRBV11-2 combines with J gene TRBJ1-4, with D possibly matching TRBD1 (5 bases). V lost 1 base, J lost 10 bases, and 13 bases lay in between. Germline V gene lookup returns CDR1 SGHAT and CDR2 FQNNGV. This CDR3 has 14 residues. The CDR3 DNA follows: TGTGCCAGCAGCTTAGCGGCAGGGTGGGGAAAACTGTTTTTT. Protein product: CASSLAAGWGKLFF.

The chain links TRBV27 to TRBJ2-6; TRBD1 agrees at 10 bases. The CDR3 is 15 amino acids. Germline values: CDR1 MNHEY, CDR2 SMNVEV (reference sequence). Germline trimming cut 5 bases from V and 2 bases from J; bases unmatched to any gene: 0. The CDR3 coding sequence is TGTGCCAGCAGTGGGACAGGGGCTGGGGCCAACGTCCTGACTTTC. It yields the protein CASSGTGAGANVLTF. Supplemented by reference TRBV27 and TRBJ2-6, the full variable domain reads EAQVTQNPRYLITVTGKKLTVTCSQNMNHEYMSWYRQDPGLGLRQIYYSMNVEVTDKGDVPEGYKVSRKEKRNFPLILESPSPNQTSLYFCASSGTGAGANVLTFGAGSRLTVL.

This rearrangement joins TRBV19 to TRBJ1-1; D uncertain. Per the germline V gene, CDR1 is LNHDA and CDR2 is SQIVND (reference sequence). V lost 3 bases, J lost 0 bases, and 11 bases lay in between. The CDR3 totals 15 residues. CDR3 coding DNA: TGTGCCAGTAGTATTCTGGTCCAGCTGAACACTGAAGCTTTCTTT. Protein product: CASSILVQLNTEAFF. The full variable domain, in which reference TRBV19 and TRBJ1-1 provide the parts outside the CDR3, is DGGITQSPKYLFRKEGQNVTLSCEQNLNHDAMYWYRQDPGQGLRLIYYSQIVNDFQKGDIAEGYSVSREKKESFPLTVTSAQKNPTAFYLCASSILVQLNTEAFFGQGTRLTVV.

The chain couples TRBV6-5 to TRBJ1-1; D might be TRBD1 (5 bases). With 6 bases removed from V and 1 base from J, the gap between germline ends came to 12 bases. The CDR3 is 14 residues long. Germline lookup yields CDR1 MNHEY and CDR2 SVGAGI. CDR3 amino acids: CASRAQVQNTEAFF. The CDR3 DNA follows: TGTGCCAGCAGAGCACAGGTCCAGAACACTGAAGCTTTCTTT.

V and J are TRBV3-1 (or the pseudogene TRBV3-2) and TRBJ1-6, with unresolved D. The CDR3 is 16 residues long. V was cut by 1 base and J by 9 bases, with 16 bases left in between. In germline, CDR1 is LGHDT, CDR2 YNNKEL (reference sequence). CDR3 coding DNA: TGTGCCAGCAGCCAAGTGGGCAGAGCCCTTGGTTCACCCCTCCACTTT. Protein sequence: CASSQVGRALGSPLHF.

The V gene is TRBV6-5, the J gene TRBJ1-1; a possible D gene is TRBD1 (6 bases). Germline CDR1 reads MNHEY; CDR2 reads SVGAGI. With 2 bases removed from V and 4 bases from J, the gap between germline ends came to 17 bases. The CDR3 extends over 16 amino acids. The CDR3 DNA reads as TGTGCCAGCAGTTACAGGGGGGGAGGGATAGCCACTGAAGCTTTCTTT. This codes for CASSYRGGGIATEAFF.